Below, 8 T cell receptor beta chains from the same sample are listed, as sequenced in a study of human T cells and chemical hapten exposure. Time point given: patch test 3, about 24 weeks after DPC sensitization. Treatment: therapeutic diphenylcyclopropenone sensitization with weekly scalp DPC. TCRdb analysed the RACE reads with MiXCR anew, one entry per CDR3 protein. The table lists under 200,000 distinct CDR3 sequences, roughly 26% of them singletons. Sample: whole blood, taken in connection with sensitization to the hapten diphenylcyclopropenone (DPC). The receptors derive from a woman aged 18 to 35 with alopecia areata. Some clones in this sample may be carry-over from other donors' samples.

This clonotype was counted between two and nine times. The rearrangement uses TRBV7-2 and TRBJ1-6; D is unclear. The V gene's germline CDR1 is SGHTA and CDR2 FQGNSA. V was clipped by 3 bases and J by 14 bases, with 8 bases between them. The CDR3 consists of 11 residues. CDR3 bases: TGTGCCAGCAGCTTTGGGTACACCCTCCACTTT. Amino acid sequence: CASSFGYTLHF.

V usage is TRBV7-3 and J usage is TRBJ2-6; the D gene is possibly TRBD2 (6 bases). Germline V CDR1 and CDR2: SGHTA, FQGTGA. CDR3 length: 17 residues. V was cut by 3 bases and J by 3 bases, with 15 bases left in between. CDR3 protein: CASSLGLTLGGANVLTF. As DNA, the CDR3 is TGTGCCAGCAGCTTGGGACTGACCCTAGGTGGGGCCAACGTCCTGACTTTC.

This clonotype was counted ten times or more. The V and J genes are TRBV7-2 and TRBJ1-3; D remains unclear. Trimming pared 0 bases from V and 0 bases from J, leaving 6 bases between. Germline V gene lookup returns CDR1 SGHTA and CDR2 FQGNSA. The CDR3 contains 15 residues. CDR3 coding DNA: TGTGCCAGCAGCTTAGCGCCCAGCTCTGGAAACACCATATATTTT. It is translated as CASSLAPSSGNTIYF.

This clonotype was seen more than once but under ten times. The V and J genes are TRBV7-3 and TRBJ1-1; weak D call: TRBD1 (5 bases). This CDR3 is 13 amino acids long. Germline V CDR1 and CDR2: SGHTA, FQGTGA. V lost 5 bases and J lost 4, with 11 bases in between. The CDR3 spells CASSRGRGTEAFF. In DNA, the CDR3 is TGTGCCAGCAGCCGGGGGAGGGGCACTGAAGCTTTCTTT.

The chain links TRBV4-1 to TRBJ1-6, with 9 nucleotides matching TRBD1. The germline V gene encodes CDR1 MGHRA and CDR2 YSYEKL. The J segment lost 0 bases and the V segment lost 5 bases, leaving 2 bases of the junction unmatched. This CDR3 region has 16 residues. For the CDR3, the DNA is TGCGCCAGCAGCGTGACAGGGGGCTCCTATAATTCACCCCTCCACTTT. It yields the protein CASSVTGGSYNSPLHF.

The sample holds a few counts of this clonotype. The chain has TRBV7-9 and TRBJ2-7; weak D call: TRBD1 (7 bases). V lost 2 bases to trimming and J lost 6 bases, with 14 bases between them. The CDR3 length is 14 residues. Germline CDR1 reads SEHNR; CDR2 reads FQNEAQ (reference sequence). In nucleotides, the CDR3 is TGTGCCAGCAGCTTAAAGGGCGGGACAGCCGAGCAGTACTTC. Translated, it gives CASSLKGGTAEQYF.

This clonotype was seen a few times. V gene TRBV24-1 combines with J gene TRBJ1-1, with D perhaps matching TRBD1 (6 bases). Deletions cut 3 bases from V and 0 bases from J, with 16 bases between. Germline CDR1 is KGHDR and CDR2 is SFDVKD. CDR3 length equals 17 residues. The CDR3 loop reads CATSDGQKVEMNTEAFF. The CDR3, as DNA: TGTGCCACCAGTGATGGACAGAAGGTAGAGATGAACACTGAAGCTTTCTTT.

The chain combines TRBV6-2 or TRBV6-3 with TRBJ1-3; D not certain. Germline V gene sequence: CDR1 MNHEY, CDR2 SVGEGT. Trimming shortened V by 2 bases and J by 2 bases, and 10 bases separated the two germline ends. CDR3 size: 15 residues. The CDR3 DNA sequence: TGTGCCAGCAGTTACCCCGCGGTCCCTGGAAACACCATATATTTT. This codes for CASSYPAVPGNTIYF.